Sequencing of this T cell receptor beta chain was carried out in a study of graft-versus-host responses after intestinal transplantation. For the study at large: Each recipient received anti-thymocyte globulin induction, then tacrolimus and steroids for two to three years.

This clone was picked up one time. Antigen: not known. The protocol was immunoSEQ multiplex PCR, while the TCRdb copy is restricted to in-frame clones and leaves out a portion. The table includes approximately 15,000 clones, roughly three fifths detected once. Intraepithelial and lamina propria lymphocytes were released after the graft tissue was processed. Regarding the study as a whole: Investigators detected GvH clones in recipient marrow, with some emerging earlier in ileum or blood. Association was observed between peak circulating GvH clone levels and early post-transplant HvG declines. Allografts of one patient group, those with graft-donor T cell macrochimerism, had high graft-versus-host to host-versus-graft clonal ratios.

The specimen was ileum tissue, collected 524 days after transplant. This clonotype originated in a human patient who received an intestinal transplant, so some T cells may come from the graft donor.

CDR3 in amino acids: CASSPSGNTEAFF. The CDR3 DNA follows: TGTGCCAGCTCACCTTCAGGGAACACTGAAGCTTTCTTT. The V gene is TRBV18, the J gene TRBJ1-1, with no clear D. Deletions cut 3 bases from V and 1 base from J, with 6 bases between. The length of the CDR3 is 13 residues. Per germline, CDR1 KGHSH and CDR2 LQKENI.